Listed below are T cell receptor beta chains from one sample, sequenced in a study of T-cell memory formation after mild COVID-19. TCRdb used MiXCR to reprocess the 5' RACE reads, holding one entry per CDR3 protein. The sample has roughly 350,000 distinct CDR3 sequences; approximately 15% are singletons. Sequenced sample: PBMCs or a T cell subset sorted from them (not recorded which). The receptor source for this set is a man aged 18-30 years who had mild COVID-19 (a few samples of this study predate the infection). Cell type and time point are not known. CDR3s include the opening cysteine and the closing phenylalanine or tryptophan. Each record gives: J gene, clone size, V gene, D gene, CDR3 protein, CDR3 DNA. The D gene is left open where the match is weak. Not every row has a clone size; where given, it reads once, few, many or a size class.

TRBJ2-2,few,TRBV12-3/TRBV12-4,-,CASNVGGPGELFF,TGTGCCAGCAACGTCGGGGGGCCCGGGGAGCTGTTTTTT
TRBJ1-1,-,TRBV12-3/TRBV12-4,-,CASSYRGGGTEAFF,TGTGCCAGCAGTTACCGGGGAGGCGGCACTGAAGCTTTCTTT
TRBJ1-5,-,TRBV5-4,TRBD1,CASSSGTGPMAPQHF,TGTGCCAGCAGCTCGGGGACAGGGCCGATGGCGCCCCAGCATTTT
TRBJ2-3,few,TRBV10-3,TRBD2,CAISEGRGADTQYF,TGTGCCATCAGTGAAGGGCGGGGGGCAGATACGCAGTATTTT
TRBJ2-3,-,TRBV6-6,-,CASSRLQLADTDTQYF,TGTGCCAGCAGCCGACTCCAATTGGCGGACACAGATACGCAGTATTTT
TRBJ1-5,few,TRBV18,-,CASSPDAGTPNQPQHF,TGTGCCAGCTCACCGGACGCGGGGACTCCCAATCAGCCCCAGCATTTT
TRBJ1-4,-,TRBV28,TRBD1,CASSSRDREEKLFF,TGTGCCAGCAGTTCCCGGGACAGGGAAGAAAAACTGTTTTTT
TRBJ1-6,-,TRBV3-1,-,CASSKSPQPLHF,TGTGCCAGCAGCAAGTCCCCTCAACCCCTCCACTTT
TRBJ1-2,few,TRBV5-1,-,CASSLTDKMYGYTF,TGCGCCAGCAGCCTGACGGACAAGATGTATGGCTACACCTTC
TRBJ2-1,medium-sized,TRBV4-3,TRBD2,CASSQETSGGYNEQFF,TGCGCCAGCAGCCAAGAAACTAGCGGGGGGTACAATGAGCAGTTCTTC
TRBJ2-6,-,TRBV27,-,CASTSGASGANVLTF,TGTGCCAGCACCTCTGGGGCCTCTGGGGCCAACGTCCTGACTTTC
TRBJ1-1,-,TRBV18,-,CASSPLSGIEAFF,TGTGCCAGCTCACCCCTTAGTGGTATTGAAGCTTTCTTT
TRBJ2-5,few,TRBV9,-,CASSVAPYSEETQYF,TGTGCCAGCAGCGTAGCTCCCTACAGCGAGGAGACCCAGTACTTC
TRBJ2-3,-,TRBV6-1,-,CAIAGTITDTQYF,TGTGCCATAGCCGGGACCATCACAGATACGCAGTATTTT
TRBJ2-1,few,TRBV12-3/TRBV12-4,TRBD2,CASSPLRASGGAQHNEQFF,TGTGCCAGCAGTCCCCTGCGAGCGAGCGGGGGCGCGCAGCACAATGAGCAGTTCTTC
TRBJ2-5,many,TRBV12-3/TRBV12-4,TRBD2,CASSHWTSGALETQYF,TGTGCCAGCAGTCATTGGACTAGCGGGGCCCTTGAGACCCAGTACTTC
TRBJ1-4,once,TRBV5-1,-,CASSLGQTGNEKLFF,TGCGCCAGCAGCTTGGGGCAGACCGGTAATGAAAAACTGTTTTTT
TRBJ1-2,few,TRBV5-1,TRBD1,CASSWDSHGYTF,TGCGCCAGCAGCTGGGACAGCCATGGCTACACCTTC
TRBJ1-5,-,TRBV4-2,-,CASGGEDNQPQHF,TGTGCCAGCGGGGGAGAGGACAATCAGCCCCAGCATTTT
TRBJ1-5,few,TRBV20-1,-,CSAAAGGLRLWQPQHF,TGCAGTGCTGCCGCCGGAGGTCTACGATTGTGGCAGCCCCAGCATTTT
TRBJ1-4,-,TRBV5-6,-,CASSQPPNEKLFF,TGTGCCAGCAGCCAGCCGCCCAATGAAAAACTGTTTTTT
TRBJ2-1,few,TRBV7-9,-,CASTPLGSSYNEQFF,TGTGCCAGCACCCCCCTGGGGAGCTCCTACAATGAGCAGTTCTTC
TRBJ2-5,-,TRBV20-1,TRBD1,CSARVLTGWAQETQYF,TGCAGTGCTAGAGTCTTGACAGGGTGGGCACAAGAGACCCAGTACTTC
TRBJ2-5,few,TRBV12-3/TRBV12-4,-,CASSPSQETQYF,TGTGCCAGCAGCCCATCTCAAGAGACCCAGTACTTC
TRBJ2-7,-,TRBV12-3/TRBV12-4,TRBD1,CASSIADRAHEQYF,TGTGCCAGCAGTATCGCGGACAGGGCCCACGAGCAGTACTTC
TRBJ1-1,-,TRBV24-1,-,CATSGTHTEAFF,TGTGCCACCAGTGGGACACACACTGAAGCTTTCTTT
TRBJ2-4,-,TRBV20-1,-,CSARSPVGTAKNIQYF,TGCAGTGCTAGGTCTCCCGTCGGGACAGCCAAAAACATTCAGTACTTC
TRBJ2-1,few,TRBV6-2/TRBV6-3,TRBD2,CASSYDGGGAYNEQFF,TGTGCCAGCAGTTACGACGGCGGGGGGGCCTACAATGAGCAGTTCTTC
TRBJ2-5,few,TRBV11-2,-,CASSLWGQETQYF,TGTGCCAGCAGCTTGTGGGGCCAAGAGACCCAGTACTTC
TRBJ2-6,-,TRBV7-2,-,CASSLTPGANVLTF,TGTGCCAGCAGCTTAACACCCGGGGCCAACGTCCTGACTTTC
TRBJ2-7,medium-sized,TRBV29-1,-,CSVYTGSSYEQYF,TGCAGCGTATATACAGGGTCATCCTACGAGCAGTACTTC
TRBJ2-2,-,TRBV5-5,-,CASSLAKDGADTGELFF,TGTGCCAGCAGCTTGGCTAAGGACGGTGCGGACACCGGGGAGCTGTTTTTT
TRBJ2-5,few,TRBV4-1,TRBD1,CASSHPGQGQETQYF,TGCGCCAGCAGCCACCCGGGACAGGGGCAAGAGACCCAGTACTTC
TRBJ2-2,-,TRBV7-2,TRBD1,CASSGYGTGNTGELFF,TGTGCCAGCAGCGGTTACGGGACAGGGAACACCGGGGAGCTGTTTTTT
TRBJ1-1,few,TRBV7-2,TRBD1,CASSTRQGGLSEAFF,TGTGCCAGCAGCACCCGACAGGGAGGTTTATCTGAAGCTTTCTTT
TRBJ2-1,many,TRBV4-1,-,CASSRTTLGGNEQFF,TGCGCCAGCAGCCGTACGACGCTGGGCGGCAATGAGCAGTTCTTC
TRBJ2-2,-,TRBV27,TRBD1,CASSSWTGDGELFF,TGTGCCAGCAGTTCCTGGACAGGGGACGGGGAGCTGTTTTTT
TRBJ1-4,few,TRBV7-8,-,CASSPTAFVKEKLFF,TGTGCCAGCAGCCCGACAGCCTTCGTGAAGGAAAAACTGTTTTTT
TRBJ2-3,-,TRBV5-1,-,CASSRTTGSTDTQYF,TGCGCCAGCAGCCGGACAACCGGGAGCACAGATACGCAGTATTTT
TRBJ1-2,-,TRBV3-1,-,CASSHDPGSNYGYTF,TGTGCCAGCAGCCACGATCCCGGATCAAACTATGGCTACACCTTC
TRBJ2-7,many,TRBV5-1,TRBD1,CASSLDRGISYEQYF,TGCGCCAGCAGCTTGGACAGGGGGATCTCCTACGAGCAGTACTTC
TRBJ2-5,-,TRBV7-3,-,CASSSAGQETQYF,TGTGCCAGCAGCTCGGCGGGGCAAGAGACCCAGTACTTC
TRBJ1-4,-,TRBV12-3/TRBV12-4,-,CASSSKGWSNEKLFF,TGTGCCAGCAGTTCAAAAGGGTGGTCTAATGAAAAACTGTTTTTT
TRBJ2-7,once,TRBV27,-,CASSLSSAGTYEQYF,TGTGCCAGCAGTTTATCCTCGGCAGGGACCTACGAGCAGTACTTC